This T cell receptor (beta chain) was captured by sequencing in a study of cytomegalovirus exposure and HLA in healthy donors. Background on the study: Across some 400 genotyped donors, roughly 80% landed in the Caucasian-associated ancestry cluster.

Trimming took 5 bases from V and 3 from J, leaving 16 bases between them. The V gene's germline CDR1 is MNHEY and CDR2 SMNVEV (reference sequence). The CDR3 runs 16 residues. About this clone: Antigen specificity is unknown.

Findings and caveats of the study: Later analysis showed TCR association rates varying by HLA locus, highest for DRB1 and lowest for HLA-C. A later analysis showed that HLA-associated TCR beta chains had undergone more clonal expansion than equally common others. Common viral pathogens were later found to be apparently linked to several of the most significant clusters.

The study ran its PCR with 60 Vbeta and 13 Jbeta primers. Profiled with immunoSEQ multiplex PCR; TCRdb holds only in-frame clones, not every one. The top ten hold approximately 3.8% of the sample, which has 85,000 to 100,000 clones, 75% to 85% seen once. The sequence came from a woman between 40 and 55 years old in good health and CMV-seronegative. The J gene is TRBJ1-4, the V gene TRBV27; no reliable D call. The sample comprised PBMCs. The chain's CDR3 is CASSPHTRGPNEKLFF. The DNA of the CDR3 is TGTGCCAGCAGTCCACATACCCGCGGGCCTAATGAAAAACTGTTTTTT. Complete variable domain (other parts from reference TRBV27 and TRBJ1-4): EAQVTQNPRYLITVTGKKLTVTCSQNMNHEYMSWYRQDPGLGLRQIYYSMNVEVTDKGDVPEGYKVSRKEKRNFPLILESPSPNQTSLYFCASSPHTRGPNEKLFFGSGTQLSVL.